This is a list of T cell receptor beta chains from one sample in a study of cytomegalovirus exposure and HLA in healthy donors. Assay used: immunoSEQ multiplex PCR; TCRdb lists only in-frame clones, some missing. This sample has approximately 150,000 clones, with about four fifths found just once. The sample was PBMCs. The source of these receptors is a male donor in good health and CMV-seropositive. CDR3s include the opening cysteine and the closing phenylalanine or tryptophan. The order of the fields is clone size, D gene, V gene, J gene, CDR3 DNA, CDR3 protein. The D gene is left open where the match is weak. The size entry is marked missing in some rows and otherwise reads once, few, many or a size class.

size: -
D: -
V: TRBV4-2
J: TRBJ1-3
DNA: TGTGCCAGCAGCCAGGCCGGGACATTTGGTGGTGGAAACACCATATATTTT
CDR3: CASSQAGTFGGGNTIYF

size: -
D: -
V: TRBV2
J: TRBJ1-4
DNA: TGTGCCAGCAGCCCCAGAGAGGAGGAAAAACTGTTTTTT
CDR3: CASSPREEEKLFF

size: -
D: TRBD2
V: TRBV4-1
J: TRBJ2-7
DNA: TGCGCCAGCAGCCAAAGGACTAGCGGGGCCGCTAGCTCCTACGAGCAGTACTTC
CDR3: CASSQRTSGAASSYEQYF

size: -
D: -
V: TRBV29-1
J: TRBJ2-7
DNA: TGCAGCGTTTGCGAATTTTTTGGTCGGGAGCAGTACTTC
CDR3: CSVCEFFGREQYF

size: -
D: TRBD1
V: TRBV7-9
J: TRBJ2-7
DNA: TGTGCCAGCAGCGCGCGGGACAGGTTTTACGAGCAGTACTTC
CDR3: CASSARDRFYEQYF

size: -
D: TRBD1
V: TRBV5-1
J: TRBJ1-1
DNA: TGCGCCAGCAGCCCGCGGGACAGTCACATGAACACTGAAGCTTTCTTT
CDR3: CASSPRDSHMNTEAFF

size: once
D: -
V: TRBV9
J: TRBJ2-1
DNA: TGTGCCAGCAGCGTAGGTAGCGGCAATGAGCAGTTCTTC
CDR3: CASSVGSGNEQFF

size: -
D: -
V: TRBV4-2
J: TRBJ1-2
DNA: TGTGCCAGCAGCCAAGATTCTAGGGGCTTGGGCTATGGCTACACCTTC
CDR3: CASSQDSRGLGYGYTF

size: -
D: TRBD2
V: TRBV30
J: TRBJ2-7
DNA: TGTGCCCGCCGGACTAGCGGGTCCTACGAGCAGTACTTC
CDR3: CARRTSGSYEQYF

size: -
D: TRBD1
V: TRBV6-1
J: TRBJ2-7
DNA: TGTGCCAGCAGTGAACTTTACAGGGGGTACTGCGAGCAGTACTTC
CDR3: CASSELYRGYCEQYF

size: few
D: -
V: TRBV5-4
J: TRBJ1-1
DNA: TGTGCCAGCAGCCTACTAACAGGGAACACTGAAGCTTTCTTT
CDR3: CASSLLTGNTEAFF

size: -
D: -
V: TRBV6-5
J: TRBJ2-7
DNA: TGTGCCAGCAGTTACAGCCCGACTGGGGGCTCCGAGCAGTACTTC
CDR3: CASSYSPTGGSEQYF

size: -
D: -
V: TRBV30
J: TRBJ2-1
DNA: TGTGCCTGGAGTGACCTAGGTCTGTATGAGCAGTTCTTC
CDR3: CAWSDLGLYEQFF

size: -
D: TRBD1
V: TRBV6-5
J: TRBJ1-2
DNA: TGTGCCAGCAGTAGGACAGGGACAGTGTGGGGCTACACCTTC
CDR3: CASSRTGTVWGYTF

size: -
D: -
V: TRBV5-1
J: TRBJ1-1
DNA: TGCGCCAGCAGCCCGTATCCGAGCCAAGGACAGACGAACACTGAAGCTTTCTTT
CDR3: CASSPYPSQGQTNTEAFF

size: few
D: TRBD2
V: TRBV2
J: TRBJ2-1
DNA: TGTGCCAGCAGTGAAGCGACTAGCGGGGGCCGACCCAGTGACAATGAGCAGTTCTTC
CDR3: CASSEATSGGRPSDNEQFF

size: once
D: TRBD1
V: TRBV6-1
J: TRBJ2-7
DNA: TGTGCCAGCAGTGAAGACGGGACAGGGGACGAGCAGTACTTC
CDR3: CASSEDGTGDEQYF

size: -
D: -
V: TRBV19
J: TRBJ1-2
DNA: TGTGCCAGTAGTAGGGGCTCGACGGCCTATGGCTACACCTTC
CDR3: CASSRGSTAYGYTF

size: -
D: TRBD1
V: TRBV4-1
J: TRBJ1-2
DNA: TGCGCCAGCAGCCAAGAGGGACAGGCTTTATATGGCTACACCTTC
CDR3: CASSQEGQALYGYTF

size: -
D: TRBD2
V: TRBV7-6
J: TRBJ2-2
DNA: TGTGCCAGCAGCCCATTAGCGGGGGGGGACACCGGGGAGCTGTTTTTT
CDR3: CASSPLAGGDTGELFF

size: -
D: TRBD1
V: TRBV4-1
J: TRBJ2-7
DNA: TGCGCCAGCAGCCACAGGACAGGGGGTTCCTACGAGCAGTACTTC
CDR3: CASSHRTGGSYEQYF

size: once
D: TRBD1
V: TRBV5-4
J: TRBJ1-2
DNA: TGTGCCAGCAGCGGGGGGCGACAGGGTACGGGTGGCTACACCTTC
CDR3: CASSGGRQGTGGYTF

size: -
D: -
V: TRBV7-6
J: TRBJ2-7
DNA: TGTGCCAGCAGCCCGTCAGGAGGGGGCTTCTCCTACGAGCAGTACTTC
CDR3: CASSPSGGGFSYEQYF

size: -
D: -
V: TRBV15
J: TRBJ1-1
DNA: TGTGCCACCAGCAGAGAATTGGGCCTGGGTCTGAGCACTGAAGCTTTCTTT
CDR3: CATSRELGLGLSTEAFF

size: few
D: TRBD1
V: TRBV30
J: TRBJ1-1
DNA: TGTGCCTGGAGTGTAACAGGGGCCACTGAAGCTTTCTTT
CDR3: CAWSVTGATEAFF

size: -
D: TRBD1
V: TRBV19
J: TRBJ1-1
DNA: TGTGCCAGTAGTATAGGTAGACAGGGGGCTGAAGCTTTCTTT
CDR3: CASSIGRQGAEAFF

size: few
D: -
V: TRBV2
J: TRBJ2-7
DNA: TGTGCCAGCAGTGTACAGTGGTTATCCTACGAGCAGTACTTC
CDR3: CASSVQWLSYEQYF

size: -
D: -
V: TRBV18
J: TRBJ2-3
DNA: TGTGCCAGCTCACCCCCCGGGGAGACGTTGAGCACAGATACGCAGTATTTT
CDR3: CASSPPGETLSTDTQYF

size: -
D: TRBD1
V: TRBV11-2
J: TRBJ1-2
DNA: TGTGCCAGCAGCTCCGAGGGGACAGGCCTCTATGGCTACACCTTC
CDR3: CASSSEGTGLYGYTF

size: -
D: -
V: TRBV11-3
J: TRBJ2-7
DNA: TGTGCCAGCAGCTTGGGATCACAGGGCTACGAGCAGTACTTC
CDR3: CASSLGSQGYEQYF

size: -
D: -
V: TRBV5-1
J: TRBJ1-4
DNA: TGCGCCAGCAGCTTGGGGGGAGCCACAACTAATGAAAAACTGTTTTTT
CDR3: CASSLGGATTNEKLFF

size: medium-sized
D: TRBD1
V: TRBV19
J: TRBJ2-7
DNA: TGTGCCAGTGGGACAGGGACCGAGCAGTACTTC
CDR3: CASGTGTEQYF

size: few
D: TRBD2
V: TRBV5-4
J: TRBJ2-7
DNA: TGTGCCAGCAGCTTGGATGGGGGGGGCTACGAGCAGTACTTC
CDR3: CASSLDGGGYEQYF